This TCR beta chain comes out of a study of CD8+ T cells in alopecia areata. Treatment specified: oral pan-JAK inhibitor, 5-10 mg twice daily. Trimming left V 6 bases short and J 5 bases short, with 7 bases between. This CDR3 comprises 10 residues. Germline V gene sequence: CDR1 SQVTM, CDR2 ANQGSEA. Study observations and caveats: Clonality in lesional scalp, especially alopecia totalis/universalis, exceeded that of normal scalp. There were also resident alphabeta T cells of normal skin sequenced in scalp samples. Treatment with tofacitinib significantly lowered scalp clonality and reduced expanded CD8+ clones among the top 100. Persistence during tofacitinib was seen for many expanded lesional clones in scalp and blood.

Sequencing templates came from extracted RNA that was reverse transcribed into cDNA. Generated by immunoSEQ multiplex PCR, the TCRdb table keeps only in-frame clones and is missing some. The sample shows 130,000 or so clones, over 60% of them seen only once. A few counts support this clone. As yet, its antigen is unknown. Source: CD4+ T cells sorted from blood, taken at week 4, from a patient treated with tofacitinib. The J gene is TRBJ1-1, the V gene TRBV29-1; D is unclear. This TCR came from a human donor with alopecia areata. This CDR3 is CSVRGTEAFF. The CDR3 region has the DNA TGCAGCGTGCGGGGAACTGAAGCTTTCTTT.